These T cell receptor beta chains were read from a single sample in a study of blood T cell repertoires in COVID-19. Only in-frame clones appear in the TCRdb table, and some are missing; sequencing was by immunoSEQ multiplex PCR. This sample carries around 260,000 clones, approximately 91% of them seen once, and the ten largest clones take approximately 2.5%. Sequencing was carried out using peripheral blood. These receptors all come from a person aged 18 to 35 with COVID-19, enrolled during active disease. Both conserved end residues are part of each CDR3. The D gene is left open where the match is weak. Not every row has a clone size; where given, it reads once, few, many or a size class.

.	TRBJ1-5	.	TRBV27	TGTGCCAGCAGTTTAGGAGGGTACCAGCCCCAGCATTTT	CASSLGGYQPQHF
once	TRBJ1-1	TRBD1	TRBV6-5	TGTGCCAGCAGTTACCGACAGGGGGACACTGAAGCTTTCTTT	CASSYRQGDTEAFF
.	TRBJ2-7	.	TRBV10-2	TGCGCCAGCAGTGATGGCGGGGTATACTACGAGCAGTACTTC	CASSDGGVYYEQYF
.	TRBJ1-1	.	TRBV10-2	TGCGCCAGCAGTGAGCAGGAGGTGAACACTGAAGCTTTCTTT	CASSEQEVNTEAFF
.	TRBJ2-7	TRBD1	TRBV11-2	TGTGCCAGCAGCTTAGGTACAGGGGCCTACGAGCAGTACTTC	CASSLGTGAYEQYF
.	TRBJ2-6	.	TRBV11-3	TGTGCCAGCAGCTCAGTGAGGGACTCTGGGGCCAACGTCCTGACTTTC	CASSSVRDSGANVLTF
.	TRBJ1-2	.	TRBV7-2	TGTGCCAGCAGCTTAAGCGGTGGCTACACCTTC	CASSLSGGYTF
.	TRBJ1-2	.	TRBV4-2	TGTGCCAGCAGCCAAGATCCGGGGGGCAGTGGCTACACCTTC	CASSQDPGGSGYTF
once	TRBJ1-2	.	TRBV25-1	TGTGCCAGCCTTAACAGGAGTGGTGGCTACACCTTC	CASLNRSGGYTF
.	TRBJ2-2	TRBD1	TRBV10-2	TGCGCCAGCATTCTAGGGGGCGCCGCCGGGGAGCTGTTTTTT	CASILGGAAGELFF
.	TRBJ2-2	TRBD1	TRBV27	TGTGCCAGCAGTTACTTACAGGGGATGGGCGGGGAGCTGTTTTTT	CASSYLQGMGGELFF
.	TRBJ1-4	.	TRBV7-8	TGTGCCAGCAGCTTGGGGGGGGCCGAAGAAAAACTGTTTTTT	CASSLGGAEEKLFF
.	TRBJ2-3	TRBD1	TRBV6-9	TGTGCCAGCAGTGATTGGACAGGTAGCACAGATACGCAGTATTTT	CASSDWTGSTDTQYF
.	TRBJ2-6	.	TRBV9	TGTGCCAGCGGGAGCTCTGGGGCCAACGTCCTGACTTTC	CASGSSGANVLTF
.	TRBJ2-5	.	TRBV5-1	TGCGCCAGCAGCTTGTTCAGCGGACCGAAAGAGACCCAGTACTTC	CASSLFSGPKETQYF
.	TRBJ1-2	TRBD1	TRBV5-1	TGCGCCAGCAGGATCTCCGGGACAGGGGGCGATGGCTACACCTTC	CASRISGTGGDGYTF
.	TRBJ2-2	.	TRBV29-1	.	CSVRFGGVGGELFF
.	TRBJ1-5	.	TRBV19	TGTGCCAGTAGTCCCGAGGGGGGGAATCAGCCCCAGCATTTT	CASSPEGGNQPQHF
once	TRBJ1-2	.	TRBV14	TGTGCCAGCAGCCAGTTCCGAGGGTATGGCTACACCTTC	CASSQFRGYGYTF
.	TRBJ2-3	.	TRBV5-6	TGTGCCAGCAGCCCCAGCGGACCCCGGCCAGATACGCAGTATTTT	CASSPSGPRPDTQYF
.	TRBJ1-3	TRBD1	TRBV5-4	TGTGCCAGCAGCATTAACAGGGGAGTGGCTGGAAACACCATATATTTT	CASSINRGVAGNTIYF
.	TRBJ2-7	TRBD2	TRBV6-5	TGTGCCAGCAGTTACCCGGGAGCGGGAGTGTACGAGCAGTACTTC	CASSYPGAGVYEQYF
.	TRBJ1-5	.	TRBV6-5	TGTGCCAGCAGTTACGACGGGAATCAGCCCCAGCATTTT	CASSYDGNQPQHF
.	TRBJ1-5	TRBD1	TRBV10-3	TGTGCCATCAGCCGGACAGGGGGGGAGAATCAGCCCCAGCATTTT	CAISRTGGENQPQHF
.	TRBJ1-6	.	TRBV2	TGCGCCAGCAGTGACGGGGGGGCACCCCTCCACTTT	CASSDGGAPLHF
.	TRBJ1-2	TRBD1	TRBV27	TGTGCCAGCAGTGGCGGACAGGGAATTAATGGCTACACCTTC	CASSGGQGINGYTF
few	TRBJ1-2	.	TRBV4-3	TGCGCCAGCAGCCAAGATCGGGCTAACTATGGCTACACCTTC	CASSQDRANYGYTF
once	TRBJ2-3	.	TRBV24-1	TGTGCCACCAGTGGTACTAGCTTGTCATCCGATACGCAGTATTTT	CATSGTSLSSDTQYF
.	TRBJ2-5	.	TRBV3-1/TRBV3-2	TGTGCCAGCAGCCAAGATCGGGGGGCGGAGACCCAGTACTTC	CASSQDRGAETQYF
.	TRBJ2-1	TRBD2	TRBV9	TGTGCCAGCAGCCCGTCCAGCGGGAGGGCCTACAATGAGCAGTTCTTC	CASSPSSGRAYNEQFF
.	TRBJ1-3	.	TRBV24-1	TGTGCCACCAGTGACTTAGGAAACACCATATATTTT	CATSDLGNTIYF
few	TRBJ1-5	.	TRBV24-1	TGTGCCACCAGTGATCGGCAGCCCCAGCATTTT	CATSDRQPQHF
.	TRBJ2-7	.	TRBV7-9	TGTGCCAGCAGCCCCCTCGTTGCCAGGGGCGACGAGCAGTACTTC	CASSPLVARGDEQYF
.	TRBJ2-1	TRBD2	TRBV4-1	TGCGCCAGCAGCCAAGAGGTCCCAACTAGCGGGAGGGCCGGTGAGCAGTTCTTC	CASSQEVPTSGRAGEQFF
.	TRBJ2-1	.	TRBV3-1/TRBV3-2	TGTGCCAGCAGCCCCGAGGGCGGGACCTCCTACAATGAGCAGTTCTTC	CASSPEGGTSYNEQFF
once	TRBJ1-2	TRBD1	TRBV27	TGTGCCAGCAGTTCTAGACAGGGTGGCTACACCTTC	CASSSRQGGYTF
.	TRBJ2-7	.	TRBV4-1	TGCGCCAGCAGCCAACTGCCCCGTGGCGGGTCGAGCTCCTACGAGCAGTACTTC	CASSQLPRGGSSSYEQYF
few	TRBJ2-5	.	TRBV9	TGTGCCAGCAGCGGGGACTTTTGGGGCGAGACCCAGTACTTC	CASSGDFWGETQYF
.	TRBJ2-1	.	TRBV5-1	TGCGCCAGCAGCTTGGACGGTTACAATGAGCAGTTCTTC	CASSLDGYNEQFF
.	TRBJ2-7	.	TRBV2	TGTGCCAGCAGTGCTTTTCTGGCTGCCGCCTACGAGCAGTACTTC	CASSAFLAAAYEQYF
.	TRBJ2-1	.	TRBV7-9	TGTGCCAGCAGCTTACAATCCACTATGGACAATGAGCAGTTCTTC	CASSLQSTMDNEQFF
.	TRBJ2-1	TRBD2	TRBV29-1	TGCAGCGTAGTCGGGACTAGCGGGAGTAATGAGCAGTTCTTC	CSVVGTSGSNEQFF
.	TRBJ2-4	.	TRBV5-4	TGTGCCAGCAGCGGCGACAGAAACATTCAGTACTTC	CASSGDRNIQYF
.	TRBJ2-7	.	TRBV2	TGTGCCAGCAGTCTAGCCCGCACCTACGAGCAGTACTTC	CASSLARTYEQYF
.	TRBJ2-7	TRBD1	TRBV12-3/TRBV12-4	TGTGCCAGCAGAGGGAACAGGGGGCACGAGCAGTACTTC	CASRGNRGHEQYF
.	TRBJ2-6	.	TRBV19	TGTGCCAGTAGTCCCGGGACAACGGTTGACGTCCTGACTTTC	CASSPGTTVDVLTF
.	TRBJ1-2	.	TRBV6-6	TGTGCCAGCAGTTACCCGACCGAGGACTATGGCTACACCTTC	CASSYPTEDYGYTF
once	TRBJ1-4	TRBD1	TRBV7-9	TGTGCCAGCAGCCTACGGGACAGGGGGCTCTCTAATGAAAAACTGTTTTTT	CASSLRDRGLSNEKLFF
.	TRBJ2-2	TRBD2	TRBV27	TGTGCCAGCAGTTCTACGGGATGGGGGGAGGGCCCGGCCGGGGAGCTGTTTTTT	CASSSTGWGEGPAGELFF
.	TRBJ2-5	.	TRBV27	TGTGCCAGCAGTTATCAGGGCACAAAAGAGACCCAGTACTTC	CASSYQGTKETQYF
.	TRBJ2-3	TRBD1	TRBV9	TGTGCCAGCAGCGTAGGTGGACAGGGGGCCCTCCGTGATACGCAGTATTTT	CASSVGGQGALRDTQYF